This T cell receptor (beta chain) was recovered during a study of blood T cell repertoires in COVID-19. Data came from immunoSEQ multiplex PCR; TCRdb stores just in-frame clones and leaves some out. This sample carries about 160,000 clones, roughly 80% of them seen once, and the ten largest clones take around 3.2%. Those who participated ranged in age from about 18 to 89 years and resided in about two dozen US areas. Trimming took 2 bases from V and 9 from J; bases not matched to a gene: 6. Germline CDR1 ENHRY, CDR2 SYGVKD. The CDR3 loop spans 13 amino acids. The sample consisted of PBMCs or T cells enriched from blood (not recorded which). The sequence was obtained from a woman aged 55-69 years who had recovered from COVID-19. The chain employs TRBV10-3 and TRBJ1-1, with 7 positions matching TRBD1. The CDR3 DNA reads as TGTGCCATCAGTGAGAGGGGGCAGGAAAAAGCTTTCTTT. Translated: CAISERGQEKAFF.